This T cell receptor beta chain was recovered during a study of blood T cells in healthy people across ages. Study in general: Roughly one uniquely barcoded beta molecule per two T cells was captured.

The CDR3 is 12 amino acids. Per the germline V gene, CDR1 is SGHRS and CDR2 is YFSETQ. This clonotype was observed a single time. A second PCR, run for about 6 to 11 cycles, used a sample-barcoded 5' primer plus a J-beta primer mix. MiXCR was run by TCRdb on the 5' RACE reads, yielding one entry per CDR3 protein. The data contain fewer than 800,000 distinct CDR3 sequences, 20% to 30% of them singletons. These same records also appear under a second study, on T cells of mothers and their children.

The TCR sequence derives from a boy aged 5-17 years in good health. The sample taken for sequencing was blood. This chain connects TRBV5-1 to TRBJ2-5; TRBD1 might be the D (5 bases). The J call is doubtful: the DNA matches TRBJ2-7 better. Written as DNA, the CDR3 is TGCGCCAGCAGCTTCGACAGTATCGAGCAGTACTTC. Protein product: CASSFDSIEQYF.